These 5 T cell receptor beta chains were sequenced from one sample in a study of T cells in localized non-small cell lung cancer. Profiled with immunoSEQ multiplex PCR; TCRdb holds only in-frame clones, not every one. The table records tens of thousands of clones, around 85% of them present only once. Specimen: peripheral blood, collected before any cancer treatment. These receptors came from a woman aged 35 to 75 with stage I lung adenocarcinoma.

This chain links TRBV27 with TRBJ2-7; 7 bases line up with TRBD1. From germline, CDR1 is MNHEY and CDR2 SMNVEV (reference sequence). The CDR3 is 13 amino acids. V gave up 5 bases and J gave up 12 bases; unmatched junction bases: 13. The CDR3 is CASSERQGAIGYF. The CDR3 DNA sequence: TGTGCCAGCAGTGAGAGACAGGGTGCGATAGGGTACTTC.

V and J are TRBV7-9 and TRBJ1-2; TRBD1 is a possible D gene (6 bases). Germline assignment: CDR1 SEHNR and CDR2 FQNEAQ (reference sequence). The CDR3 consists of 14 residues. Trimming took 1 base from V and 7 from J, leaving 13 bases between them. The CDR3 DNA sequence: TGTGCCAGCAGCTTAGGAAACAGGGCCGGTGGCTACACCTTC. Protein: CASSLGNRAGGYTF.

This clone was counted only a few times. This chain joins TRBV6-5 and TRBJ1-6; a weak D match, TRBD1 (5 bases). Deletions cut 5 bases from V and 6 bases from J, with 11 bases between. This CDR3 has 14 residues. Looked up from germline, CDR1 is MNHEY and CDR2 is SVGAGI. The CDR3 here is CASSRGQPNSPLHF. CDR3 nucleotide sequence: TGTGCCAGCAGTCGAGGACAACCTAATTCACCCCTCCACTTT.

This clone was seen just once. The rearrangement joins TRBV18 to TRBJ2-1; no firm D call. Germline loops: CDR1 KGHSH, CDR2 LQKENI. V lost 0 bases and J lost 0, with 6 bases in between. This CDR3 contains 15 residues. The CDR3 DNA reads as TGTGCCAGCTCACCACCGGGAAGCTCCTACAATGAGCAGTTCTTC. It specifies CASSPPGSSYNEQFF.

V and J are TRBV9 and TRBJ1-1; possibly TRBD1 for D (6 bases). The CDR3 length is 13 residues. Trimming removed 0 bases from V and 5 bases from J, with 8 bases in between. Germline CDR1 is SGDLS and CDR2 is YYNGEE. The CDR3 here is CASSVGGATEAFF. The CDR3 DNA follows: TGTGCCAGCAGCGTAGGGGGGGCTACTGAAGCTTTCTTT.